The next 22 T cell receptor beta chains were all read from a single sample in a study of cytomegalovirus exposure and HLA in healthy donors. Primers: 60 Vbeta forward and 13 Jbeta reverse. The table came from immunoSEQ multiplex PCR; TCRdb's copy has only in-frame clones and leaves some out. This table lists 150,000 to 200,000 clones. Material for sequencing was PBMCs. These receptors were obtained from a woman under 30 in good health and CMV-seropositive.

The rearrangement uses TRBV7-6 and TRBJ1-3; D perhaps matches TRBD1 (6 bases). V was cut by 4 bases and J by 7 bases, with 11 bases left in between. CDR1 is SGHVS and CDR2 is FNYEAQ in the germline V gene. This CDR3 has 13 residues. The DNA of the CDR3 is TGTGCCAGCAGCTCTGGACAGTGGAACACCATATATTTT. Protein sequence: CASSSGQWNTIYF. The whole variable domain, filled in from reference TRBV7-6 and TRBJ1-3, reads GAGVSQSPRYKVTKRGQDVALRCDPISGHVSLYWYRQALGQGPEFLTYFNYEAQQDKSGLPNDRFSAERPEGSISTLTIQRTEQRDSAMYRCASSSGQWNTIYFGEGSWLTVV.

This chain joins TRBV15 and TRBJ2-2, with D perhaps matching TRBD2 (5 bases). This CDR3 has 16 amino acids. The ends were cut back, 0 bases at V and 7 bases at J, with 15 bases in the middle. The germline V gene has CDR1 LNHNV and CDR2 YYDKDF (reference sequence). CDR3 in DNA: TGTGCCACCAGCAGAGATTCTGGCAGTCGGGACGGGGAGCTGTTTTTT. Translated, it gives CATSRDSGSRDGELFF.

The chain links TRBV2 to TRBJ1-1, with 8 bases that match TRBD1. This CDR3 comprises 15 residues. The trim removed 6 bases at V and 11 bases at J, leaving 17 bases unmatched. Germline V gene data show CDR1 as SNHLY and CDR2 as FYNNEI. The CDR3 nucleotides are TGTGCCAGCAGCGCCTATACAGGGGGGCCAAGTTTGGCTTTCTTT. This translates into CASSAYTGGPSLAFF.

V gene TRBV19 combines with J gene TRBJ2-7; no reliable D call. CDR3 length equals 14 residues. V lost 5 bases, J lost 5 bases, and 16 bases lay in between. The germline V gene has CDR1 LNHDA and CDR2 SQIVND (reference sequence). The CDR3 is CASSRRWRSDEQYF. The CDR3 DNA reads TGTGCCAGTAGTCGTCGATGGCGGTCCGACGAGCAGTACTTC.

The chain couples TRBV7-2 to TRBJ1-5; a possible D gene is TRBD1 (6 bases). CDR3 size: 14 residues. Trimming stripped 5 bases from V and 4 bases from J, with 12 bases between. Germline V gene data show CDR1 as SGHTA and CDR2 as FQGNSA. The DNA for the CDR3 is TGTGCCAGCAGCCAGACAGGCCTAAATCAGCCCCAGCATTTT. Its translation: CASSQTGLNQPQHF. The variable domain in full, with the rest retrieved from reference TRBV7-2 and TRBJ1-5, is GAGVSQSPSNKVTEKGKDVELRCDPISGHTALYWYRQSLGQGLEFLIYFQGNSAPDKSGLPSDRFSAERTGGSVSTLTIQRTQQEDSAVYLCASSQTGLNQPQHFGDGTRLSIL.

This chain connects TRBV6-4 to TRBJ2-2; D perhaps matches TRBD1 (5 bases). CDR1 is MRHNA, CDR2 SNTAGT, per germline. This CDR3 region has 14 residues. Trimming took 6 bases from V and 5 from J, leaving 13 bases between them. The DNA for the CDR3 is TGTGCCAGCAGGGACATGAGGAATACCGGGGAGCTGTTTTTT. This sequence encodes CASRDMRNTGELFF.

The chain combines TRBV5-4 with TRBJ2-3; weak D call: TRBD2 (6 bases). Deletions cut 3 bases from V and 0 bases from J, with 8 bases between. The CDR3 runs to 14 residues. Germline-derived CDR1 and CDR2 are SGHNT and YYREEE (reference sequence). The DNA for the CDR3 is TGTGCCAGCAGCTCGGCGGGGAGCACAGATACGCAGTATTTT. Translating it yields CASSSAGSTDTQYF.

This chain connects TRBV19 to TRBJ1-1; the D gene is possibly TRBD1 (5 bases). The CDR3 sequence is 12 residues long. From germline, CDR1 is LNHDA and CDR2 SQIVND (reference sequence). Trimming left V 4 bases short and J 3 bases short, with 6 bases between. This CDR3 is CASSTGYTEAFF. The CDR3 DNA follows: TGTGCCAGTAGTACAGGGTACACTGAAGCTTTCTTT.

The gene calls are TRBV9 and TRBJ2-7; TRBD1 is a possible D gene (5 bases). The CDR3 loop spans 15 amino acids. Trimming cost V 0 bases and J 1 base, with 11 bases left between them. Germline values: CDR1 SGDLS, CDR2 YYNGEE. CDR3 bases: TGTGCCAGCAGCGTAGGGGGCAGCCATTCCTACGAGCAGTACTTC. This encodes CASSVGGSHSYEQYF. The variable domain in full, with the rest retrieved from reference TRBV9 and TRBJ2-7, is DSGVTQTPKHLITATGQRVTLRCSPRSGDLSVYWYQQSLDQGLQFLIQYYNGEERAKGNILERFSAQQFPDLHSELNLSSLELGDSALYFCASSVGGSHSYEQYFGPGTRLTVT.

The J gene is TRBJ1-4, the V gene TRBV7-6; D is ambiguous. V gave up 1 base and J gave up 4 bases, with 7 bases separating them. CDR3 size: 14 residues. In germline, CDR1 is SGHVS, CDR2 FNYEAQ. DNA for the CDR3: TGTGCCAGCAGCTTAGAACAATATAATGAAAAACTGTTTTTT. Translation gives CASSLEQYNEKLFF.

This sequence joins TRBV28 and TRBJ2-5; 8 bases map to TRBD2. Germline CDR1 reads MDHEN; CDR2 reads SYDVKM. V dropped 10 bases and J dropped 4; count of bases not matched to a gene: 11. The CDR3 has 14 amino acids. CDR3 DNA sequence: TGTGCCACTGTTTTAGGGACTAGGGCAGAGACCCAGTACTTC. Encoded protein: CATVLGTRAETQYF.

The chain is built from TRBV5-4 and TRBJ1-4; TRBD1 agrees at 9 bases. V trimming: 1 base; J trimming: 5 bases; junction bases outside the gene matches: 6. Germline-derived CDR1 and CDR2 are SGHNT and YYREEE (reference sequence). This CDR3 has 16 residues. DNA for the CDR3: TGTGCCAGCAGCTTGAGTGTTGACAGGGGGAATGAAAAACTGTTTTTT. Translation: CASSLSVDRGNEKLFF.

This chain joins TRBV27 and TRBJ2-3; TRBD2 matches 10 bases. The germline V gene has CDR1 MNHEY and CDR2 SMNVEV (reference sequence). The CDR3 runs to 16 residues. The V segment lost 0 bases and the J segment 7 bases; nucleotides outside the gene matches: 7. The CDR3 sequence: CASSLSSGGPRNTQYF. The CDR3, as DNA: TGTGCCAGCAGTTTATCTAGCGGGGGGCCAAGGAATACGCAGTATTTT.

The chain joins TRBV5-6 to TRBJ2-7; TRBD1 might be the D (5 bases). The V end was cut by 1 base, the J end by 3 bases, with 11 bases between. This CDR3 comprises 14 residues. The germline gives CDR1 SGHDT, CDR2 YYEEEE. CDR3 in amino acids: CASSLITGVYEQYF. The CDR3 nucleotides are TGTGCCAGCAGCTTGATTACAGGAGTCTACGAGCAGTACTTC.

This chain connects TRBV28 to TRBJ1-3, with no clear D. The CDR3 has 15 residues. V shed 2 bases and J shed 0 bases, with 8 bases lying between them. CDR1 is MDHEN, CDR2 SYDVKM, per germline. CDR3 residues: CASSLIRDSGNTIYF. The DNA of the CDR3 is TGTGCCAGCAGTTTAATCCGGGACTCTGGAAACACCATATATTTT.

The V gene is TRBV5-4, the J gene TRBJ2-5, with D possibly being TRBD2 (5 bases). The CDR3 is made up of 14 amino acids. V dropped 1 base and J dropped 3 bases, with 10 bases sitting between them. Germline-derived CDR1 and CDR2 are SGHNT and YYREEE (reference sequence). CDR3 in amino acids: CASSLKRGEETQYF. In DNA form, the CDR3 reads TGTGCCAGCAGCTTGAAACGGGGAGAAGAGACCCAGTACTTC.

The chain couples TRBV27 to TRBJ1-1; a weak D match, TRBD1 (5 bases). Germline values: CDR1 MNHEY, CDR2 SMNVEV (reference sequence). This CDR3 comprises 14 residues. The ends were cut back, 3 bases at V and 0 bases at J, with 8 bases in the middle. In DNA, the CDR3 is TGTGCCAGCAGTTTCGGGGGTATGAACACTGAAGCTTTCTTT. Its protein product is CASSFGGMNTEAFF.

The DNA for the CDR3 is TGTGCCAGCAGTTACTCCCAGGGTGGCAGCAATCAGCCCCAGCATTTT. Its protein product is CASSYSQGGSNQPQHF. V usage is TRBV6-6 and J usage is TRBJ1-5, with D perhaps TRBD1 (5 bases). The CDR3 extends over 16 amino acids. Trimming shortened V by 0 bases and J by 1 base, and 10 bases separated the two germline ends. CDR1 is MNHNY and CDR2 is SVGAGI in the germline V gene (reference sequence).

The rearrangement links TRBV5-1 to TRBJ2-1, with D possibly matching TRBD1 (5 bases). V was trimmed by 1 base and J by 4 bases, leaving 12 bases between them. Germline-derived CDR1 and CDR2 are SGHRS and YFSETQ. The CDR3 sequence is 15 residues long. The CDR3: CASSLLQETYNEQFF. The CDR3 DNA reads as TGCGCCAGCAGCTTGTTACAGGAAACTTACAATGAGCAGTTCTTC.

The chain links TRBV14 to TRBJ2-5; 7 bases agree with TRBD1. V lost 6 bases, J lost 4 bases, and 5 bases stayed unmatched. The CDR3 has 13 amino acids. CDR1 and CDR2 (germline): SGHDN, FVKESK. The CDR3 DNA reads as TGTGCCAGCAGACAGACAGGGACAGAGACCCAGTACTTC. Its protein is CASRQTGTETQYF.

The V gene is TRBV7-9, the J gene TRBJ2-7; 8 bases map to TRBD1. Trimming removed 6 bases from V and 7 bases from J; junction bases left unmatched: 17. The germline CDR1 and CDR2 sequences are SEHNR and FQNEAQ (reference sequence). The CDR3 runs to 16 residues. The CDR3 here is CASRPLLSGGAEEQYF. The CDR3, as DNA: TGTGCCAGCAGGCCCCTATTGTCAGGGGGCGCGGAGGAGCAGTACTTC.

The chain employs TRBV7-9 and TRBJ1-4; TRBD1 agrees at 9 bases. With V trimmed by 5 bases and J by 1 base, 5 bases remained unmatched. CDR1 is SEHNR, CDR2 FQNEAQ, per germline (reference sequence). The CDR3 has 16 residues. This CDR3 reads CASSATGGVTNEKLFF. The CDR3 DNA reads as TGTGCCAGCAGCGCCACAGGGGGCGTAACTAATGAAAAACTGTTTTTT.